Below are 21 T cell receptor beta chains sequenced from a single sample in a study of blood T cells in healthy people across ages. Using a J-beta primer mix together with a sample-barcoded 5' primer, a second PCR was run for about 6 to 12 cycles. TCRdb re-analysed the 5' RACE reads in MiXCR, keeping a single row per CDR3 protein. The repertoire holds about 1.5 million distinct CDR3 sequences, with about 42% as singletons. Sequencing was carried out using blood. All receptors come from a woman aged 18-29 years in good health.

This chain links TRBV6-5 with TRBJ2-1, with 12 bases that match TRBD2. The germline V gene encodes CDR1 MNHEY and CDR2 SVGAGI. The J segment lost 9 bases and the V segment lost 2 bases, leaving 11 bases of the junction unmatched. The CDR3 consists of 17 residues. This chain's CDR3 is CASSYVPTSGSGSEQFF. The CDR3 DNA reads as TGTGCCAGCAGTTACGTTCCGACTAGCGGGAGCGGTAGTGAGCAGTTCTTC.

This clonotype was observed a handful of times. The chain uses TRBV20-1 and TRBJ2-1; TRBD2 matches at 8 bases. CDR3 size: 15 residues. The germline gives CDR1 DFQATT, CDR2 SNEGSKA (reference sequence). The trim removed 6 bases at V and 8 bases at J, leaving 15 bases unmatched. The CDR3 nucleotides are TGCAGTGCCATAAAAGCGGGAGTACTTCTCCATGAGCAGTTCTTC. Translating it yields CSAIKAGVLLHEQFF.

V usage is TRBV27 and J usage is TRBJ1-1; 7 bases fit TRBD1. Per germline, CDR1 MNHEY and CDR2 SMNVEV (reference sequence). With V trimmed by 6 bases and J by 1 base, 8 bases remained unmatched. The CDR3 spans 15 residues. The CDR3 sequence is CASRTWDSPNTEAFF. The CDR3 nucleotides read TGTGCCAGCAGGACCTGGGACAGCCCGAACACTGAAGCTTTCTTT.

Remarks on this clonotype: This may arise from a read error, as a much more abundant clone is one base away. This sequence joins TRBV10-3 and TRBJ2-1; 9 bases line up with TRBD1. This CDR3 has 14 amino acids. Looked up from germline, CDR1 is ENHRY and CDR2 is SYGVKD. For the CDR3, the DNA is TGTGCCGTCAGTATGGACAGGGGCCAGGGAGAGCAGTTCTTC. It specifies CAVSMDRGQGEQFF.

The rearrangement uses TRBV5-6 and TRBJ1-2, with D perhaps matching TRBD1 (6 bases). The CDR3 has 14 residues. CDR1 and CDR2 from the germline V gene are SGHDT and YYEEEE. V lost 4 bases and J lost 6, with 16 bases in between. CDR3 nucleotide sequence: TGTGCCAGCAGCCCCGGGGCGGGGGGCCATGGCTACACCTTC. It encodes CASSPGAGGHGYTF.

A few counts support this clonotype. The chain joins TRBV27 to TRBJ1-1; 7 nucleotides agree with TRBD1. This CDR3 is 15 amino acids long. Germline V gene sequence: CDR1 MNHEY, CDR2 SMNVEV (reference sequence). J gave up 2 bases and V 8 bases, and 11 bases lay outside the gene matches. The CDR3 coding sequence is TGTGCCAGCCATAATGGGGCAGGGGGAAACACTGAAGCTTTCTTT. Protein: CASHNGAGGNTEAFF.

The chain carries TRBV6-2 or TRBV6-3 and TRBJ1-2; D is unresolved. The germline gives CDR1 MNHEY, CDR2 SVGEGT. V was pared by 0 bases and J by 4 bases, with 6 bases between. This CDR3 region has 13 residues. CDR3 amino acids: CASSYSRLYGYTF. DNA for the CDR3: TGTGCCAGCAGTTACTCCAGGCTCTATGGCTACACCTTC.

The chain employs TRBV9 and TRBJ2-1; 13 bases are shared with TRBD2. The germline CDR1 and CDR2 sequences are SGDLS and YYNGEE. V gave up 4 bases and J gave up 10 bases; unmatched junction bases: 8. CDR3 length: 15 residues. As DNA, the CDR3 is TGTGCCAGCAGCCTCGGGACTAGCGGGGCCTACGAGCAGTTCTTC. Its protein is CASSLGTSGAYEQFF.

V is TRBV20-1 and J is TRBJ2-5; no clear D. Germline assignment: CDR1 DFQATT and CDR2 SNEGSKA (reference sequence). The CDR3 length is 13 residues. V was clipped by 3 bases and J by 5 bases, with 13 bases between them. CDR3 sequence reads: CSASLLNPETQYF. DNA for the CDR3: TGCAGTGCTAGTCTTCTTAATCCGGAGACCCAGTACTTC.

The V and J genes are TRBV4-3 and TRBJ2-7, with a weak D call TRBD2 (7 bases). The J call may be mistaken, given a closer DNA end match to TRBJ2-4. This CDR3 is built from 16 residues. Germline CDR1 and CDR2: LGHNA and YSLEER. The DNA for the CDR3 is TGCGCCAGCAGCCAAGCCACCTTGGGGGGGCGCATCATTCAGTACTTC. Translation: CASSQATLGGRIIQYF.

In regard to this clonotype: A read error may produce the germline difference seen at one junction end. The rearrangement uses TRBV7-8 and TRBJ2-1; 7 nucleotides agree with TRBD2. This CDR3 contains 14 residues. Germline lookup yields CDR1 SGHVS and CDR2 FQNEAQ. CDR3 in amino acids: CASSLVGDYYEQFF. As DNA, the CDR3 is TGTGCCAGCAGCTTAGTCGGGGACTACTATGAGCAGTTCTTC.

The chain links TRBV20-1 to TRBJ2-7; TRBD2 aligns across 7 bases. Germline-derived CDR1 and CDR2 are DFQATT and SNEGSKA (reference sequence). This CDR3 has 15 amino acids. V dropped 6 bases and J dropped 7; count of bases not matched to a gene: 18. The CDR3 loop reads CSAEDRTRFRNEQYF. The CDR3 bases are TGCAGTGCCGAGGACCGGACTAGGTTTAGGAATGAGCAGTACTTC.

This chain joins TRBV20-1 and TRBJ2-3, with D tentatively TRBD2 (5 bases). V lost 5 bases, J lost 5 bases, and 11 bases lay in between. This CDR3 is built from 12 residues. CDR1 is DFQATT, CDR2 SNEGSKA, per germline (reference sequence). CDR3 sequence (DNA): TGCAGTGCTGAGAGGGCCGTAGATACGCAGTATTTT. This encodes CSAERAVDTQYF.

V usage is TRBV27 and J usage is TRBJ1-5; D may be TRBD1 (5 bases). There are 14 residues in the CDR3. CDR1 MNHEY and CDR2 SMNVEV come from the germline V gene (reference sequence). V was cut by 4 bases and J by 2 bases, with 9 bases left in between. The CDR3 sequence is CASSSGHGNQPQHF. CDR3 coding DNA: TGTGCCAGCAGTTCCGGACACGGCAATCAGCCCCAGCATTTT.

The chain joins TRBV20-1 to TRBJ2-1; TRBD2 matches 7 bases. The CDR3 totals 16 residues. J gave up 2 bases and V 4 bases, and 11 bases lay outside the gene matches. Germline CDR1 reads DFQATT; CDR2 reads SNEGSKA (reference sequence). CDR3 residues: CSAMGRAGVPYNEQFF. The CDR3 DNA is TGCAGTGCTATGGGACGGGCGGGAGTACCCTACAATGAGCAGTTCTTC.

This clonotype was observed a single time. V gene TRBV6-1 combines with J gene TRBJ1-1; TRBD1 agrees at 7 bases. V gave up 8 bases and J gave up 0 bases; unmatched junction bases: 9. This CDR3 spans 15 amino acids. Germline-derived CDR1 and CDR2 are MNHNS and SASEGT. DNA of the CDR3: TGTGCCAGCCGTCCCGGGACAGTTTTGAACACTGAAGCTTTCTTT. It translates to CASRPGTVLNTEAFF.

The table lists this clonotype with a few counts. The V gene is TRBV10-3, the J gene TRBJ2-6; tentative D call: TRBD1 (6 bases). Germline CDR1 reads ENHRY; CDR2 reads SYGVKD. The V end lost 0 bases, the J end lost 4 bases, and 10 bases lay between the germline ends. The CDR3 covers 16 residues. The CDR3: CAISESGGTGANVLTF. CDR3 sequence (DNA): TGTGCCATCAGTGAGTCAGGGGGAACGGGGGCCAACGTCCTGACTTTC.

The chain uses TRBV12-3 or TRBV12-4 and TRBJ1-1; no clear D. This CDR3 comprises 14 residues. Trimming removed 3 bases at V and 1 base at J, with 9 bases between. In DNA form, the CDR3 reads TGTGCCAGCAGTTTGATGGGCTGGAACACTGAAGCTTTCTTT. It specifies CASSLMGWNTEAFF.

The chain couples TRBV12-3 or TRBV12-4 to TRBJ2-5; D is possibly TRBD1 (6 bases). V was clipped by 6 bases and J by 4 bases, with 15 bases between them. The CDR3 is 14 residues long. The chain's CDR3 is CASRDLRGTETQYF. For the CDR3, the DNA is TGTGCCAGCAGGGACCTCAGGGGCACAGAGACCCAGTACTTC.

The chain combines TRBV25-1 with TRBJ1-2; D remains unclear. The CDR3 runs 11 residues. V shed 5 bases and J shed 10 bases, with 11 bases lying between them. Germline lookup yields CDR1 MGHDK and CDR2 SYGVNS. The CDR3 protein is CASSFGGDYTF. The CDR3, as DNA: TGTGCCAGCAGTTTCGGAGGTGACTACACCTTC.

The rearrangement uses TRBV5-1 and TRBJ2-6; D is possibly TRBD1 (6 bases). Germline CDR1 is SGHRS and CDR2 is YFSETQ. This CDR3 is built from 16 residues. The V and J ends lost 4 bases and 1 base respectively, with 12 bases between them. The DNA of the CDR3 is TGCGCCAGCAGCCAAGTACAGGGTTCTGGGGCCAACGTCCTGACTTTC. Amino acid sequence: CASSQVQGSGANVLTF.